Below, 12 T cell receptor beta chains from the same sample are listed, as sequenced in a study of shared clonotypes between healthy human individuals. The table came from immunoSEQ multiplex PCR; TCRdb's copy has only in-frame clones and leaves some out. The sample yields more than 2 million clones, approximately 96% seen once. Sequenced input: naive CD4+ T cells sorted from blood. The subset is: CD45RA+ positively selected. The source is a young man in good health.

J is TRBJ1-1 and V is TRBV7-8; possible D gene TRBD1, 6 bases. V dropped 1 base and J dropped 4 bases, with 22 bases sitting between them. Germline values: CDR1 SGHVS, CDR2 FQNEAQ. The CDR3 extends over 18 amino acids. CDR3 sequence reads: CASSLDYGGRVESTEAFF. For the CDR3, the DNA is TGTGCCAGCAGCTTAGATTACGGGGGCAGGGTGGAGTCCACTGAAGCTTTCTTT.

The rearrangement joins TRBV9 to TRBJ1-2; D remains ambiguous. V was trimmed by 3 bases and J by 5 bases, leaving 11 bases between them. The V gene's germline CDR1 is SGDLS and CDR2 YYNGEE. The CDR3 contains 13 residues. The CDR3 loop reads CASSASPRYGYTF. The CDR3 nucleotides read TGTGCCAGCAGCGCCTCTCCCAGGTATGGCTACACCTTC. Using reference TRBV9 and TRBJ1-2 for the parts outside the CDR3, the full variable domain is DSGVTQTPKHLITATGQRVTLRCSPRSGDLSVYWYQQSLDQGLQFLIQYYNGEERAKGNILERFSAQQFPDLHSELNLSSLELGDSALYFCASSASPRYGYTFGSGTRLTVV.

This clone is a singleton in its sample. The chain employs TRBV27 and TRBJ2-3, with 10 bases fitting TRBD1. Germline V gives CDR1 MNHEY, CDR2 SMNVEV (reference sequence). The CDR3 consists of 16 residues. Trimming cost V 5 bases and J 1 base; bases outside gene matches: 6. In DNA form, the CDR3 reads TGTGCCAGCAGTCTCAGACAGGGGGCCCGCACAGATACGCAGTATTTT. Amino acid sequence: CASSLRQGARTDTQYF.

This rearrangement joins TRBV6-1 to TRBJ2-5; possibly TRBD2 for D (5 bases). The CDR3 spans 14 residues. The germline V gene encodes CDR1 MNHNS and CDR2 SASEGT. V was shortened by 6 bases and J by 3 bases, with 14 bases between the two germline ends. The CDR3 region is CASSIGVSEETQYF. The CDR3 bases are TGTGCCAGCAGCATCGGGGTATCGGAAGAGACCCAGTACTTC.

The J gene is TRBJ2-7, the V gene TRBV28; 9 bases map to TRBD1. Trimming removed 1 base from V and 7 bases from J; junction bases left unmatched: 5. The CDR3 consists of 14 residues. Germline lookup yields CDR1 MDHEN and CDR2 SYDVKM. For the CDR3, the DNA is TGTGCCAGCAGTTTATCCGGACAGGGGATAGAGCAGTACTTC. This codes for CASSLSGQGIEQYF.

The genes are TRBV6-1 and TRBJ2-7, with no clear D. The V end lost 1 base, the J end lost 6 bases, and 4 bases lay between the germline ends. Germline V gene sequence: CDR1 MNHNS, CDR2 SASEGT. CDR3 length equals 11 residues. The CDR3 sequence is CASSEEFEQYF. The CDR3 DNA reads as TGTGCCAGCAGTGAAGAGTTCGAGCAGTACTTC.

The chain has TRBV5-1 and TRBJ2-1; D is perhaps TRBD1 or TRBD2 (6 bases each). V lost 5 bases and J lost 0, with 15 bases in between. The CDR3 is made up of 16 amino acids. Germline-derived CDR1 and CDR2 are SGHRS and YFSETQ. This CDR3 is CASRAGGGSSYNEQFF. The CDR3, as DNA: TGCGCCAGCAGGGCCGGAGGGGGGAGCTCCTACAATGAGCAGTTCTTC.

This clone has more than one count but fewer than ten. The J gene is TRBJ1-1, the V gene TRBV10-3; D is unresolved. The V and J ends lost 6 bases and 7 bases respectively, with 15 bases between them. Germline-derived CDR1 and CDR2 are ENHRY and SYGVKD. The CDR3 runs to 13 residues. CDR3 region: CAISEIGFIEAFF. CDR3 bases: TGTGCCATCAGCGAGATAGGCTTTATTGAAGCTTTCTTT.

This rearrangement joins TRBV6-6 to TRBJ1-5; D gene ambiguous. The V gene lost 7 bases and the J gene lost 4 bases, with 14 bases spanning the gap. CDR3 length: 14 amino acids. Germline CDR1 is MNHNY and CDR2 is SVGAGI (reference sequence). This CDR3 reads CASNDGRENQPQHF. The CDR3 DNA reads TGTGCCAGCAACGACGGAAGGGAGAATCAGCCCCAGCATTTT.

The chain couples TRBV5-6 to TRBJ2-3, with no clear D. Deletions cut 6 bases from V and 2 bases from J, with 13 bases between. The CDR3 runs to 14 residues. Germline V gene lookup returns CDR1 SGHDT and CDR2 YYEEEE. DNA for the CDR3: TGTGCCAGCACCCCCTTGCGTGCCACAGATACGCAGTATTTT. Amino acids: CASTPLRATDTQYF.

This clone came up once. This chain's CDR3 is CASSFGRSNQPQHF. CDR3 coding DNA: TGTGCCAGCAGCTTCGGACGGTCGAATCAGCCCCAGCATTTT. The rearrangement uses TRBV5-6 and TRBJ1-5; D uncertain. From germline, CDR1 is SGHDT and CDR2 YYEEEE. The CDR3 has 14 amino acids. V was cut by 2 bases and J by 4 bases, with 10 bases left in between.

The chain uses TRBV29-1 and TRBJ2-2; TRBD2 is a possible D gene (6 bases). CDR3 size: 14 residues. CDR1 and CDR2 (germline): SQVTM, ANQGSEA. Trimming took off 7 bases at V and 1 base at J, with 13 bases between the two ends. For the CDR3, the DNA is TGCAGCGCACGGGACTCCGGGAACACCGGGGAGCTGTTTTTT. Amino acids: CSARDSGNTGELFF.